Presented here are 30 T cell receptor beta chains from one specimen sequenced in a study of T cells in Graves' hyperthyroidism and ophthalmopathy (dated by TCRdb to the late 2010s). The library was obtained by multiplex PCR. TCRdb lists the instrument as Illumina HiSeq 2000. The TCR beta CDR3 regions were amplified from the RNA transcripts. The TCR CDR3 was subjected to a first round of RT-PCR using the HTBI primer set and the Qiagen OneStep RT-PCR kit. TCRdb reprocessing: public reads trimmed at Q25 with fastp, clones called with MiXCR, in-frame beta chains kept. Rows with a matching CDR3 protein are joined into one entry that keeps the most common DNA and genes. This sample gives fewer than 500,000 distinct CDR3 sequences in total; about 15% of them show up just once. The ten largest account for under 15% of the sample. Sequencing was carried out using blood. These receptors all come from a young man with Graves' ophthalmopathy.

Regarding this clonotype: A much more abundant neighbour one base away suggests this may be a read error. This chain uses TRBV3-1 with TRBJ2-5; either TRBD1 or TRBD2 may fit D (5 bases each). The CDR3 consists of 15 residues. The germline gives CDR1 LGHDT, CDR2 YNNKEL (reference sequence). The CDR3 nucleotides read TGTGCCAGCAGCCAAGATCTGGCCAGTGTCGGGACCCAGTGCTTC. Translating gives CASSQDLASVGTQCF.

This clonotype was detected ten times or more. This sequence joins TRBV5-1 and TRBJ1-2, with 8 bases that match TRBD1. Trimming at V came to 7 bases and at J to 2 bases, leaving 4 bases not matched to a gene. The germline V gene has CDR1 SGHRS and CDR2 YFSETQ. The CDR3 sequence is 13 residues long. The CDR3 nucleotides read TGCGCCAGCGAGGGACAGGTGAACTATGGCTACACCTTC. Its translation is CASEGQVNYGYTF. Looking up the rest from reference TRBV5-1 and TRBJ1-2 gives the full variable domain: KAGVTQTPRYLIKTRGQQVTLSCSPISGHRSVSWYQQTPGQGLQFLFEYFSETQRNKGNFPGRFSGRQFSNSRSEMNVSTLELGDSALYLCASEGQVNYGYTFGSGTRLTVV.

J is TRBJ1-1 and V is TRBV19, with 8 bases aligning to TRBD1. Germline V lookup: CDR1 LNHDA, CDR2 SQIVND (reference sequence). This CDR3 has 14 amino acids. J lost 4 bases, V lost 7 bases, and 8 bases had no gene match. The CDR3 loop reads CASKDRDWVTEAFF. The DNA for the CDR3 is TGTGCCAGTAAGGACAGGGATTGGGTCACTGAAGCTTTCTTT.

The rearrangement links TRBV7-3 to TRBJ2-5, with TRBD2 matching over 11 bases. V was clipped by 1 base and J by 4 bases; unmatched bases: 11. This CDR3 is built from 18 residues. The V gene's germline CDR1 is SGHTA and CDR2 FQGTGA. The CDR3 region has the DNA TGTGCCAGCAGCTTAAGATGGACCGGGACTAGCGGAAGAGAGACCCAGTACTTC. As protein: CASSLRWTGTSGRETQYF.

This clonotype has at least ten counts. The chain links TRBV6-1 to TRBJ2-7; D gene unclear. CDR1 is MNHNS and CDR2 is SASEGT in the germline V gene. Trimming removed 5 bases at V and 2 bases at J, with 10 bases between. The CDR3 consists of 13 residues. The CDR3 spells CASSSAQPYEQYF. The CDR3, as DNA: TGTGCCAGCAGTTCCGCCCAGCCCTACGAGCAGTACTTC.

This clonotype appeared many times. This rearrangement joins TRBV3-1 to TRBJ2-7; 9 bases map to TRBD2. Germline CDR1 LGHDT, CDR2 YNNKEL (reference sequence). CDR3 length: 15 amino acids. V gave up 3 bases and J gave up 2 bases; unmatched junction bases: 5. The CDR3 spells CASSQTTSGTYEQYF. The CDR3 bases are TGTGCCAGCAGCCAGACGACTAGCGGAACCTACGAGCAGTACTTC.

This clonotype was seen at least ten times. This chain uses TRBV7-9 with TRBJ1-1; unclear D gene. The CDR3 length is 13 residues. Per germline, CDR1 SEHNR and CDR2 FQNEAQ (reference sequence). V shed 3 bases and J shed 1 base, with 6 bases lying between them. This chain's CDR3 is CASSFQENTEAFF. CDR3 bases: TGTGCCAGCAGCTTCCAAGAGAACACTGAAGCTTTCTTT.

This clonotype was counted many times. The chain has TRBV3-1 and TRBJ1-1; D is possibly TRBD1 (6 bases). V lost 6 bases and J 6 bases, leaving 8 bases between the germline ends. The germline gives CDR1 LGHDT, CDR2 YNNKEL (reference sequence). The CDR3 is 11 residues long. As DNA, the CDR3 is TGTGCCAGCAGTAGACAGGCTGAAGCTTTCTTT. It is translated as CASSRQAEAFF. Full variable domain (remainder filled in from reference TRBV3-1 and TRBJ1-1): DTAVSQTPKYLVTQMGNDKSIKCEQNLGHDTMYWYKQDSKKFLKIMFSYNNKELIINETVPNRFSPKSPDKAHLNLHINSLELGDSAVYFCASSRQAEAFFGQGTRLTVV.

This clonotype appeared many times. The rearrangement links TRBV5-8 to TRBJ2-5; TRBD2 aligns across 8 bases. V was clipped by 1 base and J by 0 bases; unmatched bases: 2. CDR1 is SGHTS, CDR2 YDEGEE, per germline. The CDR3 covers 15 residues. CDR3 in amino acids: CASSLRRGDQETQYF. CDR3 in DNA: TGTGCCAGCAGCTTGAGGCGGGGGGACCAAGAGACCCAGTACTTC.

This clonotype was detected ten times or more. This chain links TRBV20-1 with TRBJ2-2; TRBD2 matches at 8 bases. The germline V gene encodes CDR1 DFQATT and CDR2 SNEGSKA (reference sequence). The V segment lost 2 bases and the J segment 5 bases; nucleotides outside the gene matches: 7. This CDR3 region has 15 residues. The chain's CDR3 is CSARKPGLETGELFF. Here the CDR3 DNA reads TGCAGTGCTAGAAAGCCGGGACTAGAGACCGGGGAGCTGTTTTTT.

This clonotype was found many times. The CDR3 is CASSPDPVPQGTEAFF. The CDR3 nucleotides read TGTGCCAGCAGTCCCGACCCAGTACCGCAAGGGACTGAAGCTTTCTTT. V is TRBV6-1 and J is TRBJ1-1; the D is unclear. V shed 5 bases and J shed 5 bases, with 21 bases lying between them. Germline V gene lookup returns CDR1 MNHNS and CDR2 SASEGT. The length of the CDR3 is 16 residues.

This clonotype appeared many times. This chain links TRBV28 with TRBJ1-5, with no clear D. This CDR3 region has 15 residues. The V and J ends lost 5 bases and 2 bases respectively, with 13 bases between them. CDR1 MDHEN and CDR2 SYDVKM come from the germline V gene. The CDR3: CASSLRGAGNQPQHF. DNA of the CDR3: TGTGCCAGCAGTCTGAGAGGCGCGGGCAATCAGCCCCAGCATTTT.

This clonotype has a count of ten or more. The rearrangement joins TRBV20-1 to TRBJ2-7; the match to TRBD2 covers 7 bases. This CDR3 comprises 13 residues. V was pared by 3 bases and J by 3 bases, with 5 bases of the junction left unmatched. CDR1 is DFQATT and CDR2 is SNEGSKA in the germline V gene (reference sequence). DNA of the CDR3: TGCAGTGCTAGGGGGGGGGGGGTCTACGAGCAGTACTTC. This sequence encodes CSARGGGVYEQYF.

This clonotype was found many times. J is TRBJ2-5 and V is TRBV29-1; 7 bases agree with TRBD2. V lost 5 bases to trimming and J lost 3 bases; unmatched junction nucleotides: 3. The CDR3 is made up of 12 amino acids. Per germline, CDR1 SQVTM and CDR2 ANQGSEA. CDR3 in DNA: TGCAGCGTTAAGGGAGGGGAAGAGACCCAGTACTTC. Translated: CSVKGGEETQYF.

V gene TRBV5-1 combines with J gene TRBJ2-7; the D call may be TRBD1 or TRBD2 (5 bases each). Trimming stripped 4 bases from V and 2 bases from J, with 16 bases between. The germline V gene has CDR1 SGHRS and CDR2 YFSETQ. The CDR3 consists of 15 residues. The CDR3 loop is CASSPTRGRTYEQYF. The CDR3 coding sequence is TGCGCCAGCAGCCCGACCCGGGGCAGGACCTACGAGCAGTACTTC.

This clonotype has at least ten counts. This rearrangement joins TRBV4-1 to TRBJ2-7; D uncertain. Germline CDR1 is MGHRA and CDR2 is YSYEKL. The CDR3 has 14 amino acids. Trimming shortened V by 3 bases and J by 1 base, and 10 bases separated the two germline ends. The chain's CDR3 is CASSHELGSYEQYF. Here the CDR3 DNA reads TGCGCCAGCAGCCACGAACTGGGGTCCTACGAGCAGTACTTC.

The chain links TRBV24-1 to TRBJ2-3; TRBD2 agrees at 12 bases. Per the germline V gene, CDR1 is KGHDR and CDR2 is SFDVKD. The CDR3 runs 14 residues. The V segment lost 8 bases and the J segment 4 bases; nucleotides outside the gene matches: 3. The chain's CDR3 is CATTTSGGSDTQYF. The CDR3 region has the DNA TGTGCCACCACGACTAGCGGGGGATCAGATACGCAGTATTTT.

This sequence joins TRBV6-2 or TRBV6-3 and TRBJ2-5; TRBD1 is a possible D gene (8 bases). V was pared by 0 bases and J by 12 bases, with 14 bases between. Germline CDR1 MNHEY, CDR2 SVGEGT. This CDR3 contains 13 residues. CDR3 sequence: CASSYSDRGGEYF. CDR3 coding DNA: TGTGCCAGCAGTTACTCAGACAGGGGAGGGGAGTACTTC.

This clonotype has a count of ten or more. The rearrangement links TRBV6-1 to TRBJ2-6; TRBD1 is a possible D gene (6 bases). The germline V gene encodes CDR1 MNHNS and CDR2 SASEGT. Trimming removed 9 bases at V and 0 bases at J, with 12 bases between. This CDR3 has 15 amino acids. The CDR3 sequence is CASKTGSSGANVLTF. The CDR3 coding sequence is TGTGCCAGTAAAACAGGGAGCTCTGGGGCCAACGTCCTGACTTTC.

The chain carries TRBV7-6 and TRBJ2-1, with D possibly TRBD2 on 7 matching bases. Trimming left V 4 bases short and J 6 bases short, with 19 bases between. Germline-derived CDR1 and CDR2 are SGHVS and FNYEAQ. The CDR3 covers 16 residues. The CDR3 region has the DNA TGTGCCAGCAGCTACGCTGCGGGGGCCCTTGTCAATGAGCAGTTCTTC. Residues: CASSYAAGALVNEQFF.

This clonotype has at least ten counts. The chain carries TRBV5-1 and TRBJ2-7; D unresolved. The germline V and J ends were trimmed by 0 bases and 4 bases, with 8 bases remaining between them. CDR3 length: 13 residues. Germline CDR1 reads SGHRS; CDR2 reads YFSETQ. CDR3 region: CASSLVGLYEQYF. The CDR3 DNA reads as TGCGCCAGCAGCTTGGTCGGTCTTTACGAGCAGTACTTC.

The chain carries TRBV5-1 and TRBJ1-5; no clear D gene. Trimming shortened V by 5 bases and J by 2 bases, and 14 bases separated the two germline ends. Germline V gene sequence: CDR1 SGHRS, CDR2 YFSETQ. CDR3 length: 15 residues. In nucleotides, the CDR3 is TGCGCCAGCAGACCTACGGTGTCGGGCAATCAGCCCCAGCATTTT. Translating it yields CASRPTVSGNQPQHF.

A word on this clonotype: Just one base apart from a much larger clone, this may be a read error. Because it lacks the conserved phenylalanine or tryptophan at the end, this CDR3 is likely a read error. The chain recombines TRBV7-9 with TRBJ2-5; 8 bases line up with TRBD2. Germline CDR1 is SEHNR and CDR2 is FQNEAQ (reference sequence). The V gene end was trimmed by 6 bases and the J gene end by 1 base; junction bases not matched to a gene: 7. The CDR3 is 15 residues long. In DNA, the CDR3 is TGTGCCAGCAGTATTGGACTAGCTCTCCAAGAGACCCAGTACTCC. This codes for CASSIGLALQETQYS.

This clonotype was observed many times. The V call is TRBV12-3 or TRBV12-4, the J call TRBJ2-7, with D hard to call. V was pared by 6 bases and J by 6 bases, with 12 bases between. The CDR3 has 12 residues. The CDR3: CASSPAPGEQYF. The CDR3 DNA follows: TGTGCCAGCAGCCCCGCCCCGGGCGAGCAGTACTTC.

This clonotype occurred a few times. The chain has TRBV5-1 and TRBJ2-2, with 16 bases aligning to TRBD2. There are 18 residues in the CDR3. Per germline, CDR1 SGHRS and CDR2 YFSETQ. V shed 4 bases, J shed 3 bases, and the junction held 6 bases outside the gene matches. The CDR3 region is CASSQGLAGGPHTGELFF. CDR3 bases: TGCGCCAGCAGCCAGGGACTAGCGGGAGGGCCCCACACCGGGGAGCTGTTTTTT.

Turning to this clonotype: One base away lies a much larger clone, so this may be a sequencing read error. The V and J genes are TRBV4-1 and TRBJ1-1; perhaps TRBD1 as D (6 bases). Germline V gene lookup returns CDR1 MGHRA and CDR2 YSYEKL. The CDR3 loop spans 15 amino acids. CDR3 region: CASRVGYRENTEALF. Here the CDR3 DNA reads TGCGCCAGCAGGGTAGGGTACAGGGAGAACACTGAAGCTCTCTTT.

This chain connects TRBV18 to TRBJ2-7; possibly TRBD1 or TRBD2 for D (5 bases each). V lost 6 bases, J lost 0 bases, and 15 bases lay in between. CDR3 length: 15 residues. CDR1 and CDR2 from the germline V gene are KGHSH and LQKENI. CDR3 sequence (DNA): TGTGCCAGCTCCCCAAGGCCGGGACCCTCCTACGAGCAGTACTTC. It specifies CASSPRPGPSYEQYF.

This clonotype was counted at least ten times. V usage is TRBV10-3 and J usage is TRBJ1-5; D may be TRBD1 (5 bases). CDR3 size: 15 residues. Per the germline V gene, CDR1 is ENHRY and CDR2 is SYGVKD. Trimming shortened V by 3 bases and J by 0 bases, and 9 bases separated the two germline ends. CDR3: CAISDQTDSNQPQHF. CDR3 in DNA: TGTGCCATCAGTGACCAGACAGATAGCAATCAGCCCCAGCATTTT.

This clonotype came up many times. The CDR3 DNA reads as TGTGCCAGCAGCCCCGGAGGTAGGGACAGGCATTTCTCCTACAATGAGCAGTTCTTC. Translation gives CASSPGGRDRHFSYNEQFF. The gene calls are TRBV11-2 and TRBJ2-1, with TRBD1 identical over 8 bases. Germline V gene sequence: CDR1 SGHAT, CDR2 FQNNGV. V shed 5 bases, J shed 0 bases, and the junction held 15 bases outside the gene matches. This CDR3 spans 19 amino acids.

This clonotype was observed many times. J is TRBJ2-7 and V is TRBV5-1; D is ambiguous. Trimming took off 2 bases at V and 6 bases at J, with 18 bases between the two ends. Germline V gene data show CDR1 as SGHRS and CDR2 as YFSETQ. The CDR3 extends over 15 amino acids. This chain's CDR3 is CASSFGGNTPREQYF. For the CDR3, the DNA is TGCGCCAGCAGCTTCGGCGGAAACACACCCCGCGAGCAGTACTTC.